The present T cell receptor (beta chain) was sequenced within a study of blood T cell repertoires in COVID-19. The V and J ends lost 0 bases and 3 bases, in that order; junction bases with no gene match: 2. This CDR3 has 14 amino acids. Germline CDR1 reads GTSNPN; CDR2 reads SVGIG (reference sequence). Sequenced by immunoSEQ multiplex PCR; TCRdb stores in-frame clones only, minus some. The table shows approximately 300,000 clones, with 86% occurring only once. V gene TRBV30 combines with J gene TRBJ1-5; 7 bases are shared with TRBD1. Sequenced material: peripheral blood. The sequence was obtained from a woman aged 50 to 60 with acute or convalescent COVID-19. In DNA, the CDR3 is TGTGCCTGGAGTGTAGGGACAGTCAATCAGCCCCAGCATTTT. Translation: CAWSVGTVNQPQHF.